This T cell receptor (beta chain) originates from a study of monozygotic twins with inflammatory bowel disease. Overall study results and limits: Healthy twins shared more clonotypes with others than IBD patients, most markedly active ones.

In regard to this clonotype: Its specificity is unknown.

The CDR3 is made up of 13 amino acids. Per the germline V gene, CDR1 is SGHRS and CDR2 is YFSETQ. TCRdb reprocessed the 5' RACE reads and stores each CDR3 protein as one record, lacking DNA. In total, the table holds about 110,000 distinct CDR3 sequences. The rearrangement uses TRBV5-1 and TRBJ2-1. What was sequenced was blood. The receptor was isolated from a human donor with ulcerative colitis or Crohn's disease, or a healthy co-twin of an affected twin (not recorded which). CDR3 protein: CASSWGSSNEQFF.